This entry lists 18 T cell receptor beta chains sequenced from one sample in a study of cytomegalovirus exposure and HLA in healthy donors. Assay used: immunoSEQ multiplex PCR; TCRdb lists only in-frame clones, some missing. The sample shows some 290,000 clones, around 90% of them seen only once. The material sequenced was PBMCs. The origin of the receptors is a young man in good health and CMV-seronegative.

This chain joins TRBV2 and TRBJ2-5, with TRBD1 matching over 9 bases. Germline CDR1 is SNHLY and CDR2 is FYNNEI. This CDR3 is 14 amino acids long. Germline trimming cut 7 bases from V and 5 bases from J; bases unmatched to any gene: 8. CDR3 loop: CASKTGGWTETQYF. The DNA of the CDR3 is TGTGCCAGCAAGACAGGGGGATGGACGGAGACCCAGTACTTC.

The V and J genes are TRBV7-6 and TRBJ2-2; D might be TRBD2 (5 bases). This CDR3 region has 15 residues. Trimming shortened V by 1 base and J by 5 bases, and 11 bases separated the two germline ends. CDR1 and CDR2 from the germline V gene are SGHVS and FNYEAQ. The CDR3 region is CASSLGGMLTGELFF. CDR3 nucleotide sequence: TGTGCCAGCAGCTTAGGAGGGATGTTGACCGGGGAGCTGTTTTTT.

The rearrangement joins TRBV9 to TRBJ2-4; D is unresolved. The CDR3 length is 14 residues. V was shortened by 0 bases and J by 7 bases, with 11 bases between the two germline ends. In germline, CDR1 is SGDLS, CDR2 YYNGEE. DNA of the CDR3: TGTGCCAGCAGCGTAGACCCCTCCCAGAACATTCAGTACTTC. Protein: CASSVDPSQNIQYF.

The genes are TRBV5-1 and TRBJ2-2; TRBD1 aligns across 8 bases. Germline V CDR1 and CDR2: SGHRS, YFSETQ. CDR3 length equals 16 residues. V lost 2 bases to trimming and J lost 4 bases; unmatched junction nucleotides: 7. The CDR3 DNA reads TGCGCCAGCAGCTTTAGGGGACAGGAAGCCACCGGGGAGCTGTTTTTT. It encodes CASSFRGQEATGELFF.

The chain couples TRBV18 to TRBJ1-2; a weak D match, TRBD1 (6 bases). V lost 2 bases to trimming and J lost 4 bases, with 20 bases between them. Germline lookup yields CDR1 KGHSH and CDR2 LQKENI. The CDR3 consists of 17 residues. CDR3 protein: CASSPNAGGGNSYGYTF. DNA for the CDR3: TGTGCCAGCTCACCAAATGCGGGGGGCGGAAACTCCTATGGCTACACCTTC.

This chain joins TRBV25-1 and TRBJ1-1; D unresolved. V lost 5 bases and J 3 bases, leaving 16 bases between the germline ends. The CDR3 contains 15 residues. The germline CDR1 and CDR2 sequences are MGHDK and SYGVNS. CDR3 in amino acids: CASSSPSFGYTEAFF. The CDR3 DNA is TGTGCCAGCAGTTCCCCAAGTTTCGGGTACACTGAAGCTTTCTTT. Looking up the rest from reference TRBV25-1 and TRBJ1-1 gives the full variable domain: EADIYQTPRYLVIGTGKKITLECSQTMGHDKMYWYQQDPGMELHLIHYSYGVNSTEKGDLSSESTVSRIRTEHFPLTLESARPSHTSQYLCASSSPSFGYTEAFFGQGTRLTVV.

This chain joins TRBV27 and TRBJ1-6; the D is unclear. CDR1 is MNHEY and CDR2 is SMNVEV in the germline V gene (reference sequence). Trimming cost V 3 bases and J 3 bases, with 6 bases left between them. This CDR3 contains 14 residues. DNA of the CDR3: TGTGCCAGCAGTTTGGGCGTCTATAATTCACCCCTCCACTTT. This translates into CASSLGVYNSPLHF.

The rearrangement uses TRBV5-4 and TRBJ2-3; D is undetermined. CDR3 length equals 12 residues. Germline-derived CDR1 and CDR2 are SGHNT and YYREEE (reference sequence). V was trimmed by 1 base and J by 9 bases, leaving 9 bases between them. In DNA form, the CDR3 reads TGTGCCAGCAGCTTGAGAGACAAGACGCAGTATTTT. This codes for CASSLRDKTQYF. Full variable domain (missing parts from reference TRBV5-4 and TRBJ2-3): ETGVTQSPTHLIKTRGQQVTLRCSSQSGHNTVSWYQQALGQGPQFIFQYYREEENGRGNFPPRFSGLQFPNYSSELNVNALELDDSALYLCASSLRDKTQYFGPGTRLTVL.

The V call is TRBV5-6, the J call TRBJ2-7; 9 nucleotides line up with TRBD1. J was trimmed by 4 bases and V by 7 bases; bases with no gene match: 9. The CDR3 loop spans 14 amino acids. Germline-derived CDR1 and CDR2 are SGHDT and YYEEEE. This CDR3 is CASSTGTGLYEQYF. CDR3 sequence (DNA): TGTGCCAGCTCGACCGGGACAGGGTTGTACGAGCAGTACTTC.

V is TRBV5-1 and J is TRBJ1-1; D is perhaps TRBD1 (5 bases). V was cut by 0 bases and J by 3 bases, with 12 bases left in between. The CDR3 has 15 amino acids. Germline CDR1 and CDR2: SGHRS and YFSETQ. The DNA for the CDR3 is TGCGCCAGCAGCTTGGAGGTGGGGGGATACACTGAAGCTTTCTTT. This gives the protein CASSLEVGGYTEAFF.

This clone came up once. This chain uses TRBV21-1 with TRBJ1-2. TRBV21-1 is marked as a pseudogene. This CDR3 has 14 residues. CDR3 sequence reads: CASSKGGSGGGYTF. The DNA of the CDR3 is TGTGCCAGCAGCAAAGGGGGCAGCGGGGGCGGCTACACCTTC.

This chain joins TRBV4-1 and TRBJ2-1; perhaps TRBD2 as D (7 bases). V gave up 0 bases and J gave up 6 bases, with 18 bases separating them. This CDR3 has 17 amino acids. The germline V gene has CDR1 MGHRA and CDR2 YSYEKL. CDR3 protein: CASSQDRYRGASNEQFF. Here the CDR3 DNA reads TGCGCCAGCAGCCAAGATCGCTACCGGGGGGCGAGCAATGAGCAGTTCTTC.

The chain couples TRBV5-1 to TRBJ2-2; a possible D gene is TRBD1 (6 bases). Trimming removed 6 bases at V and 2 bases at J, with 14 bases between. Per germline, CDR1 SGHRS and CDR2 YFSETQ. The CDR3 is 15 residues long. CDR3 nucleotide sequence: TGCGCCAGCACGGTCGGGACACTTAACACCGGGGAGCTGTTTTTT. Amino acid sequence: CASTVGTLNTGELFF.

V gene TRBV7-2 combines with J gene TRBJ1-4, with a tentative D call TRBD1 (5 bases). CDR1 is SGHTA, CDR2 FQGNSA, per germline. The CDR3 loop spans 15 amino acids. Trimming left V 5 bases short and J 5 bases short, with 15 bases between. The CDR3 here is CASSKSGLINEKLFF. The CDR3 DNA follows: TGTGCCAGCAGCAAATCGGGACTGATAAATGAAAAACTGTTTTTT.

Note on this clone: At the DNA level, this CDR3 is encoded by other sequences in the same sample as well. The gene calls are TRBV5-1 and TRBJ2-1; the D gene is possibly TRBD2 (5 bases). Per the germline V gene, CDR1 is SGHRS and CDR2 is YFSETQ. Between the trimmed V and J ends, which lost 0 bases and 10 bases, there was a span of 5 bases. The CDR3 is 11 amino acids. The CDR3 nucleotides read TGCGCCAGCAGCTTGGGAGGGGAGCAGTTCTTC. Translated, it gives CASSLGGEQFF.

The chain links TRBV5-1 to TRBJ1-6; D ambiguous. The ends were cut back, 7 bases at V and 7 bases at J, with 15 bases in the middle. The length of the CDR3 is 14 residues. Looked up from germline, CDR1 is SGHRS and CDR2 is YFSETQ. CDR3 protein: CASRLPTRNSPLHF. CDR3 DNA: TGCGCCAGCCGACTTCCAACTAGGAATTCACCCCTCCACTTT.

The chain couples TRBV4-3 to TRBJ2-5; perhaps TRBD2 as D (5 bases). Germline CDR1 and CDR2: LGHNA and YSLEER. Trimming left V 2 bases short and J 5 bases short, with 15 bases between. The length of the CDR3 is 15 residues. This CDR3 reads CASSQIGGPLETQYF. CDR3 nucleotides: TGCGCCAGCAGCCAAATAGGAGGCCCCCTCGAGACCCAGTACTTC.

V and J are TRBV7-9 and TRBJ1-1; D not resolved. The germline CDR1 and CDR2 sequences are SEHNR and FQNEAQ (reference sequence). Trimming removed 6 bases from V and 1 base from J, with 12 bases in between. CDR3 length equals 14 residues. The CDR3 sequence is CASSPEVANTEAFF. The CDR3 nucleotides are TGTGCCAGCAGTCCGGAGGTTGCGAACACTGAAGCTTTCTTT.